These 22 T cell receptor beta chains share one sample of origin, sequenced in a study of T cell responses to AZD1222 COVID-19 vaccine. Method: immunoSEQ multiplex PCR; TCRdb's copy keeps in-frame clones and lacks some. Found here are around 140,000 clones, about 90% of them singletons; the top ten hold around 8%. This specimen was peripheral blood, taken 28 days after the second dose of the MenACWY control vaccine. These receptor sequences come from an adult who received the MenACWY meningococcal vaccine as a control.

This chain joins TRBV9 and TRBJ2-1, with D maybe TRBD1 (7 bases). V dropped 0 bases and J dropped 9 bases, with 13 bases sitting between them. CDR1 SGDLS and CDR2 YYNGEE come from the germline V gene. The CDR3 extends over 14 amino acids. CDR3 nucleotide sequence: TGTGCCAGCAGCGTAGAGGAGGGGGCTTTTGAGCAGTTCTTC. Protein: CASSVEEGAFEQFF.

The V gene is TRBV6-4, the J gene TRBJ1-2, with 10 positions matching TRBD1. The V gene end was trimmed by 4 bases and the J gene end by 5 bases; junction bases not matched to a gene: 4. The CDR3 is 14 residues long. Germline CDR1 MRHNA, CDR2 SNTAGT. CDR3 nucleotides: TGTGCCAGCAGTGCTGCGGGACAGGGGTATGGCTACACCTTC. This gives the protein CASSAAGQGYGYTF.

This clone has just a few counts. This chain uses TRBV5-4 with TRBJ1-1; 7 bases match TRBD1. Trimming at V came to 4 bases and at J to 0 bases, leaving 6 bases not matched to a gene. The CDR3 length is 15 residues. Germline values: CDR1 SGHNT, CDR2 YYREEE (reference sequence). CDR3 bases: TGTGCCAGCAGCGGAGGACAGGTGCTGAACACTGAAGCTTTCTTT. It translates to CASSGGQVLNTEAFF.

The chain combines TRBV13 with TRBJ1-3; D remains unclear. Trimming left V 4 bases short and J 4 bases short, with 5 bases between. The CDR3 runs to 12 residues. CDR1 and CDR2 from the germline V gene are PRHDT and FYEKMQ (reference sequence). CDR3: CASSSQGNTIYF. In nucleotides, the CDR3 is TGTGCCAGCAGCTCTCAGGGAAACACCATATATTTT.

Here the CDR3 DNA reads TGTGCCAGCAGCTCGGGACAGGGGGCCGGAAACACCATATATTTT. Encoded protein: CASSSGQGAGNTIYF. V gene TRBV7-7 combines with J gene TRBJ1-3; TRBD1 aligns across 12 bases. The CDR3 has 15 residues. Germline CDR1 SSHAT, CDR2 FNYEAQ (reference sequence). V trimming: 4 bases; J trimming: 4 bases; junction bases outside the gene matches: 2.

The V and J genes are TRBV29-1 and TRBJ2-5; weak D call: TRBD1 (5 bases). This CDR3 contains 14 residues. CDR1 and CDR2 from the germline V gene are SQVTM and ANQGSEA. Trimming removed 4 bases at V and 2 bases at J, with 14 bases between. CDR3 sequence: CSVVVVRQQETQYF. The CDR3 DNA is TGCAGCGTTGTAGTTGTTCGACAGCAAGAGACCCAGTACTTC.

The V gene is TRBV5-5, the J gene TRBJ2-5, with 7 positions matching TRBD1. V lost 2 bases and J lost 4; bases outside the gene matches: 8. CDR3 length equals 15 residues. Germline lookup yields CDR1 SGHKS and CDR2 YYEKEE (reference sequence). CDR3 DNA sequence: TGTGCCAGCAGCTTCGGTACAGGGGTCCCAGAGACCCAGTACTTC. Translated: CASSFGTGVPETQYF.

The chain combines TRBV21-1 with TRBJ2-3; the D segment call TRBD2 is taken from the table without a DNA check. TRBV21-1 is deemed a pseudogene. This CDR3 region has 17 residues. The CDR3 DNA reads TGTGCCAGCAGCATGAGAAGCGGGGGACCTAGCACAGATACGCAGTATTTT. Amino acids: CASSMRSGGPSTDTQYF.

This chain connects TRBV4-2 to TRBJ2-7, with D possibly matching TRBD2 (5 bases). CDR1 LGHNA and CDR2 YNFKEQ come from the germline V gene. The CDR3 sequence is 22 residues long. V was shortened by 4 bases and J by 5 bases, with 39 bases between the two germline ends. CDR3 bases: TGTGCCAGCAGCCCGGGGTTATTTTTATCGGCAGAACAAGGATTAGATAGCGACGAGCAGTACTTC. It codes for CASSPGLFLSAEQGLDSDEQYF.

V usage is TRBV9 and J usage is TRBJ1-2; TRBD1 matches 7 bases. CDR1 is SGDLS and CDR2 is YYNGEE in the germline V gene. Germline trimming cut 0 bases from V and 1 base from J; bases unmatched to any gene: 9. CDR3 size: 17 residues. The CDR3 spells CASSVATSGDSNYGYTF. The CDR3 region has the DNA TGTGCCAGCAGCGTAGCTACGTCGGGGGACAGTAACTATGGCTACACCTTC.

V gene TRBV7-2 combines with J gene TRBJ1-5; no firm D call. The germline V and J ends were trimmed by 3 bases and 4 bases, with 7 bases remaining between them. CDR3 size: 13 residues. Germline V CDR1 and CDR2: SGHTA, FQGNSA. The CDR3 coding sequence is TGTGCCAGCAGCTTTGACGGGAATCAGCCCCAGCATTTT. It specifies CASSFDGNQPQHF.

The rearrangement links TRBV14 to TRBJ1-4, with a weak D call TRBD1 (6 bases). This CDR3 has 17 amino acids. Germline V lookup: CDR1 SGHDN, CDR2 FVKESK. Trimming left V 2 bases short and J 2 bases short, with 15 bases between. The CDR3 nucleotides read TGTGCCAGCAGCCAATTCGCCACAGGGAGGACTAATGAAAAACTGTTTTTT. It encodes CASSQFATGRTNEKLFF.

The chain uses TRBV7-2 and TRBJ1-1; no definite D call. There are 14 residues in the CDR3. Germline assignment: CDR1 SGHTA and CDR2 FQGNSA. The germline V and J ends were trimmed by 2 bases and 4 bases, with 11 bases remaining between them. CDR3 DNA: TGTGCCAGCAGCTTAAAAGGGTCGGGCACTGAAGCTTTCTTT. This translates into CASSLKGSGTEAFF.

This rearrangement joins TRBV7-5 to TRBJ1-5; the table's D call, TRBD1, was not checked against the DNA. TRBV7-5 is given as a pseudogene. The CDR3 covers 18 residues. The DNA for the CDR3 is TGTGTCAGAAGCACTATAAAGCCGGGACAGGGGGCCGGTCAGCCCCAGCATTTT. Amino acids: CVRSTIKPGQGAGQPQHF.

The V call is TRBV10-2, the J call TRBJ2-7, with TRBD2 matching 8 bases. The length of the CDR3 is 14 residues. The ends lost 0 bases at V and 3 bases at J; junction bases unmatched: 1. Germline V lookup: CDR1 WSHSY, CDR2 SAAADI. CDR3 DNA sequence: TGCGCCAGCAGTGAGTCCGGGACTAGCTACGAGCAGTACTTC. It specifies CASSESGTSYEQYF.

This clone was recorded a few times. This sequence joins TRBV11-2 and TRBJ2-3; 7 nucleotides match TRBD2. Trimming took 5 bases from V and 2 from J; bases not matched to a gene: 4. The CDR3 covers 14 residues. Germline assignment: CDR1 SGHAT and CDR2 FQNNGV. CDR3 sequence: CASSRLAVTDTQYF. For the CDR3, the DNA is TGTGCCAGCAGCCGGCTAGCGGTCACAGATACGCAGTATTTT.

The chain's CDR3 is CASSQDAGSVTDTQYF. CDR3 bases: TGCGCCAGCAGCCAAGATGCCGGGTCTGTCACAGATACGCAGTATTTT. The gene calls are TRBV4-3 and TRBJ2-3; D unclear. This CDR3 comprises 16 residues. V lost 0 bases and J lost 2, with 12 bases in between. Germline V gene sequence: CDR1 LGHNA, CDR2 YSLEER.

The J gene is TRBJ1-4, the V gene TRBV13; 7 bases match TRBD1. J gave up 7 bases and V 5 bases, and 4 bases lay outside the gene matches. This CDR3 has 13 residues. Germline values: CDR1 PRHDT, CDR2 FYEKMQ (reference sequence). Here the CDR3 reads CASSIDRVEKLFF. Written as DNA, the CDR3 is TGTGCCAGCAGCATCGACAGGGTTGAAAAACTGTTTTTT.

V usage is TRBV28 and J usage is TRBJ2-7; 11 nucleotides align to TRBD1. The V gene end was trimmed by 4 bases and the J gene end by 6 bases; junction bases not matched to a gene: 8. There are 15 residues in the CDR3. The germline V gene encodes CDR1 MDHEN and CDR2 SYDVKM. This chain's CDR3 is CASSSPGQGVGEQYF. In nucleotides, the CDR3 is TGTGCCAGCAGTTCCCCGGGACAGGGGGTTGGCGAGCAGTACTTC. The variable domain in full, with the rest retrieved from reference TRBV28 and TRBJ2-7, is DVKVTQSSRYLVKRTGEKVFLECVQDMDHENMFWYRQDPGLGLRLIYFSYDVKMKEKGDIPEGYSVSREKKERFSLILESASTNQTSMYLCASSSPGQGVGEQYFGPGTRLTVT.

This chain links TRBV5-8 with TRBJ2-7, with TRBD1 matching over 8 bases. V lost 6 bases, J lost 5 bases, and 10 bases stayed unmatched. This CDR3 region has 14 residues. The germline CDR1 and CDR2 sequences are SGHTS and YDEGEE. The CDR3 protein is CASTFGQGRDEQYF. In DNA form, the CDR3 reads TGTGCCAGCACCTTTGGACAGGGCAGGGACGAGCAGTACTTC. The variable domain in full, completed from reference TRBV5-8 and TRBJ2-7, reads EAGVTQSPTHLIKTRGQQATLRCSPISGHTSVYWYQQALGLGLQFLLWYDEGEERNRGNFPPRFSGRQFPNYSSELNVNALELEDSALYLCASTFGQGRDEQYFGPGTRLTVT.

The chain has TRBV6-5 and TRBJ2-7, with D possibly TRBD1 on 6 matching bases. V lost 0 bases, J lost 7 bases, and 13 bases lay in between. The CDR3 length is 14 residues. CDR1 is MNHEY and CDR2 is SVGAGI in the germline V gene. CDR3 amino acids: CASSYSHRESEQYF. CDR3 DNA sequence: TGTGCCAGCAGTTACTCGCACAGGGAGTCGGAGCAGTACTTC.

The chain combines TRBV7-2 with TRBJ2-1, with 10 positions matching TRBD1. The germline gives CDR1 SGHTA, CDR2 FQGNSA. V gave up 5 bases and J gave up 7 bases; unmatched junction bases: 5. This CDR3 spans 14 amino acids. The CDR3 DNA is TGTGCCAGCAGCCATACGGACAGGGGGAATGAGCAGTTCTTC. It is translated as CASSHTDRGNEQFF.